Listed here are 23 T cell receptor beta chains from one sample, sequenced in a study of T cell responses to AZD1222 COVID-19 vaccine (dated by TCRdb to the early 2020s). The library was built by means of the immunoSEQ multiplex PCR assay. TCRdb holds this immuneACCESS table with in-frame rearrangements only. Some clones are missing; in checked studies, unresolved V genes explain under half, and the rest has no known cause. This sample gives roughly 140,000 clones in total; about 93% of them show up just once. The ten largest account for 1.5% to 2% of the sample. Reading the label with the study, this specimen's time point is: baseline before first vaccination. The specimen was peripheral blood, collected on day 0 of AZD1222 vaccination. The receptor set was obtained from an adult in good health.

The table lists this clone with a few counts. The DNA for the CDR3 is TGCGCCAGCAGCTTGGCCGGCAACACCTATGGCTACACCTTC. Its translation: CASSLAGNTYGYTF. The gene calls are TRBV5-1 and TRBJ1-2, with unresolved D. The CDR3 loop spans 14 amino acids. Trimming removed 0 bases from V and 4 bases from J, with 10 bases in between. Per the germline V gene, CDR1 is SGHRS and CDR2 is YFSETQ.

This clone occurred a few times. CDR3 residues: CASSQRVYEKLFF. CDR3 coding DNA: TGTGCCAGCAGCCAGAGGGTTTATGAAAAACTGTTTTTT. J is TRBJ1-4 and V is TRBV14; unclear D gene. Germline-derived CDR1 and CDR2 are SGHDN and FVKESK. V lost 3 bases to trimming and J lost 6 bases, with 8 bases between them. CDR3 length: 13 residues.

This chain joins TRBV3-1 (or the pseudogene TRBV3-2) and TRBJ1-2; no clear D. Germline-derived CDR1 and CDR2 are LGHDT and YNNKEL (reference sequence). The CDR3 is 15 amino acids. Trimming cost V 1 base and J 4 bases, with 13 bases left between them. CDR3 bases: TGTGCCAGCAGCCAAGGGTTCGAGTCGGGCTATGGCTACACCTTC. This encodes CASSQGFESGYGYTF.

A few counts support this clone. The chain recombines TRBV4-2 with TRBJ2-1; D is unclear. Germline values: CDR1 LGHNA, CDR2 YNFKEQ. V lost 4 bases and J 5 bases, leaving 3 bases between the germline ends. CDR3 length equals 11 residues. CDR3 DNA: TGTGCCAGCAGCCTCAACAATGAGCAGTTCTTC. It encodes CASSLNNEQFF.

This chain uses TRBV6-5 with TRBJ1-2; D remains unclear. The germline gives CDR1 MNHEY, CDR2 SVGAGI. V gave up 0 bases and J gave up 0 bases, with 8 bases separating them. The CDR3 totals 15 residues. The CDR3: CASSYSFGPNYGYTF. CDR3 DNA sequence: TGTGCCAGCAGTTACTCGTTTGGCCCTAACTATGGCTACACCTTC.

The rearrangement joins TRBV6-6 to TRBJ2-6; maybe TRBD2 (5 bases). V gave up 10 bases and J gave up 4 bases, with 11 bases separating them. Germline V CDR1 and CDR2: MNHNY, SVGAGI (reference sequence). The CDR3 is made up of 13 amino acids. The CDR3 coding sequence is TGTGCCACCCGTGAGGGCGGGGCCAACGTCCTGACTTTC. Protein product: CATREGGANVLTF.

This chain's CDR3 is CASKGQGLRTEAFF. The CDR3 DNA reads as TGTGCCAGCAAAGGCCAGGGGCTCCGCACTGAAGCTTTCTTT. The V gene is TRBV2, the J gene TRBJ1-1, with D perhaps matching TRBD1 (6 bases). V shed 7 bases and J shed 4 bases, with 16 bases lying between them. Germline loops: CDR1 SNHLY, CDR2 FYNNEI. This CDR3 has 14 residues.

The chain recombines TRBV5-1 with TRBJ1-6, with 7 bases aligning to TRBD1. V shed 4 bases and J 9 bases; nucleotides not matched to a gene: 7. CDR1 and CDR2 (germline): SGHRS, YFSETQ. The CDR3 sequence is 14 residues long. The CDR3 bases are TGCGCCAGCAGCCCGGGACAGCTATCTTCACCCCTCCACTTT. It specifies CASSPGQLSSPLHF. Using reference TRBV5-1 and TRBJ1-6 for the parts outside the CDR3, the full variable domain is KAGVTQTPRYLIKTRGQQVTLSCSPISGHRSVSWYQQTPGQGLQFLFEYFSETQRNKGNFPGRFSGRQFSNSRSEMNVSTLELGDSALYLCASSPGQLSSPLHFGNGTRLTVT.

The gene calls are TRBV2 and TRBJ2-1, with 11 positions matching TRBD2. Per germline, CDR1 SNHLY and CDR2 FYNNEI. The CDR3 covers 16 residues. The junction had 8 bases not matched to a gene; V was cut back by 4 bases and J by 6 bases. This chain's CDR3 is CASSAQLAGVLNEQFF. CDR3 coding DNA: TGTGCCAGCAGTGCCCAACTAGCGGGAGTTCTCAATGAGCAGTTCTTC.

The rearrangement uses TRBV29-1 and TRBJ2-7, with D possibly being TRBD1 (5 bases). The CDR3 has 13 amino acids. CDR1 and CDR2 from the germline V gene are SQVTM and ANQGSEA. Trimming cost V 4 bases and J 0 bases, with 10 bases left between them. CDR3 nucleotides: TGCAGCGTTGGGTTTCAGGGCTCCTACGAGCAGTACTTC. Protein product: CSVGFQGSYEQYF.

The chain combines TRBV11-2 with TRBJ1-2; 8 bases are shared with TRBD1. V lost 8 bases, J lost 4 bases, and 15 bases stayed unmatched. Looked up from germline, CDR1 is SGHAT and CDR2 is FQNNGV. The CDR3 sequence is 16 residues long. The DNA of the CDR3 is TGTGCCAGCTCGGGGCAGGGGGCGAAAGGCGGCTATGGCTACACCTTC. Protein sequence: CASSGQGAKGGYGYTF.

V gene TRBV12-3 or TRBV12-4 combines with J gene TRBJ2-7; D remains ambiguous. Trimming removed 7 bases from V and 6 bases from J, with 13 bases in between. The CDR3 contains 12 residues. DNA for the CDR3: TGTGCCAGCACTCGGACCTTCCTCGAGCAGTACTTC. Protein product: CASTRTFLEQYF.

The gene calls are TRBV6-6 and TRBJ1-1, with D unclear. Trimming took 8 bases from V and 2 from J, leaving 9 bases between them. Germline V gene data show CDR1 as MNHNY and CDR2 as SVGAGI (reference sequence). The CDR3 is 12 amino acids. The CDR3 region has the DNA TGTGCCAGCGGGGTAAGAAACACTGAAGCTTTCTTT. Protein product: CASGVRNTEAFF.

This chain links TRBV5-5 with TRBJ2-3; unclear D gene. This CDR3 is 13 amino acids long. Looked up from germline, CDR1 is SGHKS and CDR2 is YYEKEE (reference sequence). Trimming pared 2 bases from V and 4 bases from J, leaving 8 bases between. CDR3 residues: CASSLNGADTQYF. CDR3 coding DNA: TGTGCCAGCAGCTTAAATGGAGCAGATACGCAGTATTTT.

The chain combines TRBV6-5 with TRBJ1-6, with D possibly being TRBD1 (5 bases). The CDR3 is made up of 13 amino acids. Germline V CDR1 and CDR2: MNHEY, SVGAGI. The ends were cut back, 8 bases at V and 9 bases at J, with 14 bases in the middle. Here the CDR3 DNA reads TGTGCCAGCCGAGGGGTTTATGGTTCACCCCTCCACTTT. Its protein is CASRGVYGSPLHF.

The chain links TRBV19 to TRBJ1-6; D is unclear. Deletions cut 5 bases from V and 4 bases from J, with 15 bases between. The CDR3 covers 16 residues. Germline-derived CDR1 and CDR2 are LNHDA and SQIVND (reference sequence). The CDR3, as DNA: TGTGCCAGTAGTCCGCAGGCTGGAGGATATAATTCACCCCTCCACTTT. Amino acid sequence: CASSPQAGGYNSPLHF.

CDR3 nucleotides: TGTGCCAGCAAAGGGGGCTTCTCCTACGAGCAGTACTTC. This translates into CASKGGFSYEQYF. The chain employs TRBV6-5 and TRBJ2-7; 7 nucleotides match TRBD1. The germline V gene has CDR1 MNHEY and CDR2 SVGAGI. The V and J ends lost 7 bases and 0 bases, in that order; junction bases with no gene match: 3. The CDR3 runs to 13 residues.

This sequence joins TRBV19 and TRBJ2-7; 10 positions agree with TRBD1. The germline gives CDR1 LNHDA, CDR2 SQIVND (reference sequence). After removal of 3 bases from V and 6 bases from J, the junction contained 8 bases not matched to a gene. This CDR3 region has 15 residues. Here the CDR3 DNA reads TGTGCCAGTAGTATCGAGACAGGGGGCTTCTCCGAGCAGTACTTC. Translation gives CASSIETGGFSEQYF.

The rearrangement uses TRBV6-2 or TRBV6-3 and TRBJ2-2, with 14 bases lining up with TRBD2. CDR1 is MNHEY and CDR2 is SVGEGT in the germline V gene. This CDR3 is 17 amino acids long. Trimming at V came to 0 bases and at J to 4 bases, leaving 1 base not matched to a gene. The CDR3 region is CASSYSGLAGVTGELFF. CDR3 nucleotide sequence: TGTGCCAGCAGTTACTCGGGACTAGCGGGAGTCACCGGGGAGCTGTTTTTT.

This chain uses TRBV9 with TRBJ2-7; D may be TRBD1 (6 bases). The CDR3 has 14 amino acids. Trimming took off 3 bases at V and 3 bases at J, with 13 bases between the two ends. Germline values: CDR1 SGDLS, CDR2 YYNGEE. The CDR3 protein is CASSEFPGDYEQYF. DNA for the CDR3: TGTGCCAGCAGCGAATTCCCAGGGGACTACGAGCAGTACTTC.

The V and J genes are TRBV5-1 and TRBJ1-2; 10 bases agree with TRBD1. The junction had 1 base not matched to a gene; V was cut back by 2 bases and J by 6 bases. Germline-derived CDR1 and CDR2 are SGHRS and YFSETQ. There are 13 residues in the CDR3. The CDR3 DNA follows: TGCGCCAGCAGCTTCGGACAGGGGGATGGCTACACCTTC. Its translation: CASSFGQGDGYTF.

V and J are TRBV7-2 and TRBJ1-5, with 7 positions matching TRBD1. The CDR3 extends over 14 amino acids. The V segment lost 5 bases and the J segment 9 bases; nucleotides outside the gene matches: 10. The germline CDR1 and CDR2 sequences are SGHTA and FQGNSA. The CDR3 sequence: CASSRGQVGSPQHF. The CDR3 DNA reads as TGTGCCAGCAGCCGTGGACAGGTCGGGTCGCCCCAGCATTTT.

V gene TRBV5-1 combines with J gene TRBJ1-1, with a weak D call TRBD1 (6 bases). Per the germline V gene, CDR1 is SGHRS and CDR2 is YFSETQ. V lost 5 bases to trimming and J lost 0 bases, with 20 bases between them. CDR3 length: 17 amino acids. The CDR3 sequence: CASRQQDRALMNTEAFF. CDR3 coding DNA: TGCGCCAGCAGGCAACAGGACAGAGCTTTGATGAACACTGAAGCTTTCTTT.